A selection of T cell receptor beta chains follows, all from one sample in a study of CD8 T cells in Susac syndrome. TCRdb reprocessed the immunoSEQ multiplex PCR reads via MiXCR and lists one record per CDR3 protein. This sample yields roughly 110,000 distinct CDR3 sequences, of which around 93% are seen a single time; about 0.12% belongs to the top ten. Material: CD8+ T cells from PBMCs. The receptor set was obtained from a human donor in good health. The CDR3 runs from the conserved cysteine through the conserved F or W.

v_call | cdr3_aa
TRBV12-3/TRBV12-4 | CASSFVSSGNTIYF
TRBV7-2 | CASSLWGGSGANVLTF
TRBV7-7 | CASSPEAGPYYEQYF
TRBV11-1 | CASSLNGLAGFEQYF
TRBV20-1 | CSARTSFGRGDYEQYF
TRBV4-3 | CASSQEQGRYEQYF
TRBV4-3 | CASSQAGRPTYEQYF
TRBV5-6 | CASSPRRTSGGNEQFF
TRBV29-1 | CSVKTGGPRETQYF
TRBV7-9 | CASSLFQTLTGWIGEQYF
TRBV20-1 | CSAPGQGKSYGYTF
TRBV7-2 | CASRSTGTNYGYTF
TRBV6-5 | CASSYYPGLEVEQYF
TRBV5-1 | CASSMNRVGYGYTF
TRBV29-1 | CSVESIQRATDTQYF
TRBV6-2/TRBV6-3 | CASSYSSAHPPETQYF
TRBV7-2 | CASSSKGGFVSSQETQYF
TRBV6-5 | CASSYGGAILGQETQYF
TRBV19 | CASSPGEDTQYF
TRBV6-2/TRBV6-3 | CASRADRANGYTF
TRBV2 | CASSPGQGAWNTEAFF
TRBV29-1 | CSVGWSNTEAFF
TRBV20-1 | CSARDRAYEQYF
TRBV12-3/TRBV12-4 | CASSFGLGNEQFF
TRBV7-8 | CASSRQGGSNQPQHF
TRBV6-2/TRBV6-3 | CASSPRLAGRFEQYF
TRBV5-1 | CASSPWTSGSSYNEQFF
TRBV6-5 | CASSLRRTSNYGYTF
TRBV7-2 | CASSPTQGAGQTQYF